This T cell receptor (beta chain) appears in the sequencing data of a study of control samples from healthy donors and cancer patients. This clone was recorded only once. Produced via immunoSEQ multiplex PCR; TCRdb's table is partial and in-frame only. This sample yields over 100,000 clones, of which 90% are seen a single time; about 4.7% belongs to the top ten. This CDR3 comprises 15 residues. J gave up 0 bases and V 4 bases, and 5 bases lay outside the gene matches. The germline CDR1 and CDR2 sequences are SGHRS and YFSETQ. Sequenced sample: blood. The gene calls are TRBV5-1 and TRBJ1-1; the match to TRBD1 covers 8 bases. The sequence derives from a human donor in good health. The donor label of this sample is uncertain. CDR3 sequence (DNA): TGCGCCAGCAGCAGGGGACAGGCTATGAACACTGAAGCTTTCTTT. Translation: CASSRGQAMNTEAFF.